The 13 T cell receptor beta chains listed next were all sequenced from one sample in a study of blood T cell repertoires in COVID-19. The data were produced by immunoSEQ multiplex PCR, yet TCRdb's version contains in-frame clones alone and is incomplete. Of more than 100,000 clones in the sample, approximately 70% were seen once. The sequenced sample consisted of peripheral blood. The receptors here all came from a human donor with acute or convalescent COVID-19. The donor label of this sample is uncertain.

The chain recombines TRBV7-2 with TRBJ1-5; 8 nucleotides line up with TRBD1. Trimming removed 5 bases from V and 4 bases from J; junction bases left unmatched: 10. Germline CDR1 and CDR2: SGHTA and FQGNSA. The CDR3 sequence is 16 residues long. The CDR3 DNA sequence: TGTGCCAGCAGCGCCTCCGACAGGGGAGGAAATCAGCCCCAGCATTTT. It is translated as CASSASDRGGNQPQHF.

The V call is TRBV18, the J call TRBJ2-5, with D possibly being TRBD1 (5 bases). The germline V gene encodes CDR1 KGHSH and CDR2 LQKENI. V was cut by 6 bases and J by 4 bases, with 15 bases left in between. CDR3 size: 14 residues. The CDR3 region is CASSSTVGRETQYF. In DNA, the CDR3 is TGTGCCAGCTCTTCGACGGTGGGGCGAGAGACCCAGTACTTC. The variable domain in full, completed from reference TRBV18 and TRBJ2-5, reads NAGVMQNPRHLVRRRGQEARLRCSPMKGHSHVYWYRQLPEEGLKFMVYLQKENIIDESGMPKERFSAEFPKEGPSILRIQQVVRGDSAAYFCASSSTVGRETQYFGPGTRLLVL.

The J gene is TRBJ2-7, the V gene TRBV5-5; a weak D match, TRBD2 (6 bases). The V gene lost 0 bases and the J gene lost 3 bases, with 16 bases spanning the gap. CDR1 and CDR2 (germline): SGHKS, YYEKEE (reference sequence). This CDR3 has 16 residues. CDR3 nucleotide sequence: TGTGCCAGCAGCTTGGCCGGAGGGTCTAGGGACTACGAGCAGTACGTC. As protein: CASSLAGGSRDYEQYV.

The chain has TRBV5-6 and TRBJ1-3; D unresolved. CDR1 and CDR2 (germline): SGHDT, YYEEEE. Trimming removed 0 bases from V and 3 bases from J, with 10 bases in between. This CDR3 comprises 15 residues. Here the CDR3 reads CASSLGVSGGNTIYF. The CDR3 nucleotides are TGTGCCAGCAGCTTGGGGGTATCAGGTGGAAACACCATATATTTT.

The chain is built from TRBV4-2 and TRBJ2-7; D may be TRBD1 (6 bases). The germline V and J ends were trimmed by 4 bases and 0 bases, with 16 bases remaining between them. This CDR3 is 16 amino acids long. Germline CDR1 is LGHNA and CDR2 is YNFKEQ. CDR3: CASSLYGQRVSYEQYV. The CDR3 DNA reads TGTGCCAGCAGCCTCTACGGACAGCGTGTCTCCTACGAGCAGTACGTC.

The chain couples TRBV27 to TRBJ2-5; a weak D match, TRBD2 (5 bases). The CDR3 is made up of 18 amino acids. Germline values: CDR1 MNHEY, CDR2 SMNVEV (reference sequence). V lost 6 bases and J 2 bases, leaving 25 bases between the germline ends. The CDR3 coding sequence is TGTGCCAGCAGCCAATCCTGGACTCGTAGCGATTGGCAAGAGACCCAGTACTTC. Translation: CASSQSWTRSDWQETQYF.

V and J are TRBV5-1 and TRBJ1-1; the D is unclear. This CDR3 comprises 13 residues. Deletions cut 5 bases from V and 2 bases from J, with 10 bases between. The V gene's germline CDR1 is SGHRS and CDR2 YFSETQ. The CDR3 spells CASSVSDNTEAFF. Written as DNA, the CDR3 is TGCGCCAGCAGTGTTTCAGATAACACTGAAGCTTTCTTT.

This clone was observed a single time. V and J are TRBV2 and TRBJ1-1; no definite D call. The CDR3 covers 13 residues. The germline CDR1 and CDR2 sequences are SNHLY and FYNNEI. The V end was cut by 5 bases, the J end by 2 bases, with 9 bases between. In nucleotides, the CDR3 is TGTGCCAGCAGTACCGACTTTAACACTGAAGCTTTCTTT. Its protein product is CASSTDFNTEAFF.

J is TRBJ2-4 and V is TRBV3-1 (or the pseudogene TRBV3-2), with D perhaps matching TRBD2 (6 bases). The CDR3 has 16 residues. V was cut by 3 bases and J by 0 bases, with 12 bases left in between. Germline V gives CDR1 LGHDT, CDR2 YNNKEL (reference sequence). The CDR3 coding sequence is TGTGCCAGCAGCCATTACCCCGGGGGAGCCAAAAACATTCAGTACTTC. Translation gives CASSHYPGGAKNIQYF.

This rearrangement joins TRBV1 to TRBJ1-1. TRBV1 is a listed pseudogene. CDR3 length: 14 amino acids. The CDR3 coding sequence is TGCACCAGCAGCCTCTATGGCGGGGGTGGTGAAGCTTTCTTT. It yields the protein CTSSLYGGGGEAFF.

V usage is TRBV28 and J usage is TRBJ2-3, with 8 nucleotides matching TRBD1. Losses at the gene ends were 3 bases for V and 6 bases for J; bases not matched to a gene: 11. The CDR3 extends over 16 amino acids. The V gene's germline CDR1 is MDHEN and CDR2 SYDVKM. This chain's CDR3 is CASSFRQGSLLDTQYF. The CDR3 bases are TGTGCCAGCAGTTTCAGACAGGGGTCCCTTCTTGATACGCAGTATTTT.

The chain links TRBV5-4 to TRBJ1-2, with unresolved D. V dropped 4 bases and J dropped 7 bases, with 17 bases sitting between them. Germline values: CDR1 SGHNT, CDR2 YYREEE (reference sequence). The length of the CDR3 is 14 residues. In nucleotides, the CDR3 is TGTGCCAGCAGCCCGGTTAACGGGGTATCTGGCTACACCTTC. Its protein product is CASSPVNGVSGYTF.

The J gene is TRBJ1-6, the V gene TRBV3-1 (or the pseudogene TRBV3-2); 7 bases line up with TRBD1. The CDR3 is made up of 15 amino acids. With 4 bases clipped from V and 5 bases from J, the junction kept 5 bases outside the gene matches. Germline V gene data show CDR1 as LGHDT and CDR2 as YNNKEL (reference sequence). CDR3 loop: CASSPTGQDNSPLHF. The CDR3 nucleotides read TGTGCCAGCAGCCCGACCGGACAGGATAATTCACCCCTCCACTTT.